A selection of T cell receptor beta chains follows, all from one sample in a study of spatial heterogeneity in lung cancer. TCRdb itself ran the 5' RACE reads through MiXCR, one entry per CDR3 protein. Of tens of thousands of distinct CDR3 sequences in the sample, roughly 15% were seen once. The material sequenced was PBMCs, taken at surgery. The receptors derive from a male donor with early-stage non-small cell lung cancer. Each CDR3 is given without its conserved first and last residue. Each record gives: V gene, J gene, CDR3 protein.

v_gene: TRBV10-3; j_gene: TRBJ1-5; CDR3aa: AIRSGDQPQH
v_gene: TRBV10-3; j_gene: TRBJ1-4; CDR3aa: ASHRGQNEKLF
v_gene: TRBV12-5; j_gene: TRBJ1-5; CDR3aa: ASGLDRGQPQH
v_gene: TRBV6-5; j_gene: TRBJ1-1; CDR3aa: ASRSQGFGEAF
v_gene: TRBV3-1; j_gene: TRBJ1-1; CDR3aa: ASSAMTGAEAF
v_gene: TRBV2; j_gene: TRBJ1-2; CDR3aa: ASIRQGADYGYT
v_gene: TRBV4-1; j_gene: TRBJ2-7; CDR3aa: ASSQTPYTYEQY
v_gene: TRBV4-1; j_gene: TRBJ2-3; CDR3aa: ASSRSRDRTQY
v_gene: TRBV11-2; j_gene: TRBJ1-4; CDR3aa: ASSLTPLAGEKLF
v_gene: TRBV6-5; j_gene: TRBJ2-5; CDR3aa: ASSYSQTQY
v_gene: TRBV29-1; j_gene: TRBJ1-4; CDR3aa: SVEFDNEKLF
v_gene: TRBV29-1; j_gene: TRBJ2-3; CDR3aa: SVEGPGASTDTQY
v_gene: TRBV7-3; j_gene: TRBJ2-5; CDR3aa: ASSLTGDKGTQY
v_gene: TRBV30; j_gene: TRBJ2-2; CDR3aa: AWHLGPGELF
v_gene: TRBV12-3/TRBV12-4; j_gene: TRBJ2-7; CDR3aa: ASSPPRDLYEQY
v_gene: TRBV18; j_gene: TRBJ2-1; CDR3aa: ASSPPEGYNEQF